Below are 26 T cell receptor beta chains sequenced from a single sample in a study of immune cell composition in non-small cell lung cancer. Sequenced by immunoSEQ multiplex PCR; TCRdb stores in-frame clones only, minus some. The sample consists of about 3,200 clones, roughly four fifths of them appearing once. The sample consisted of lung tumor tissue. The source is a human donor with non-small cell lung cancer.

This chain connects TRBV7-9 to TRBJ2-7; D is perhaps TRBD2 (6 bases). Germline V gene sequence: CDR1 SEHNR, CDR2 FQNEAQ (reference sequence). Trimming removed 5 bases at V and 0 bases at J, with 14 bases between. The CDR3 consists of 15 residues. Here the CDR3 reads CASSPGSFGSYEQYF. DNA of the CDR3: TGTGCCAGCAGCCCCGGGAGTTTCGGCTCCTACGAGCAGTACTTC. The variable domain in full, completed from reference TRBV7-9 and TRBJ2-7, reads DTGVSQNPRHKITKRGQNVTFRCDPISEHNRLYWYRQTLGQGPEFLTYFQNEAQLEKSRLLSDRFSAERPKGSFSTLEIQRTEQGDSAMYLCASSPGSFGSYEQYFGPGTRLTVT.

The chain uses TRBV28 and TRBJ2-3, with 11 bases that match TRBD2. The V segment lost 6 bases and the J segment 3 bases; nucleotides outside the gene matches: 8. The CDR3 covers 16 residues. CDR1 and CDR2 (germline): MDHEN, SYDVKM. CDR3: CASRTPGTSGTDTQYF. Here the CDR3 DNA reads TGTGCCAGCAGAACACCCGGGACTAGCGGAACAGATACGCAGTATTTT.

V usage is TRBV28 and J usage is TRBJ1-5, with D possibly being TRBD1 (6 bases). This CDR3 is built from 15 residues. The ends were cut back, 3 bases at V and 6 bases at J, with 15 bases in the middle. The germline CDR1 and CDR2 sequences are MDHEN and SYDVKM. This CDR3 reads CASSLGGRAGQPQHF. The CDR3 nucleotides are TGTGCCAGCAGTTTGGGGGGGCGAGCAGGTCAGCCCCAGCATTTT.

The V and J genes are TRBV19 and TRBJ2-2; 8 bases are shared with TRBD1. Unmatched junction bases numbered 5, after V lost 5 bases and J lost 3 bases. The CDR3 consists of 15 residues. CDR1 LNHDA and CDR2 SQIVND come from the germline V gene (reference sequence). The CDR3 sequence: CASSSGQGHTGELFF. In nucleotides, the CDR3 is TGTGCCAGTAGTTCTGGACAGGGCCACACCGGGGAGCTGTTTTTT.

CDR3 residues: CASSARQGVETEAFF. DNA for the CDR3: TGTGCCAGCAGCGCGAGGCAGGGGGTGGAAACTGAAGCTTTCTTT. The V gene is TRBV28, the J gene TRBJ1-1; 7 bases map to TRBD1. This CDR3 contains 15 residues. The germline gives CDR1 MDHEN, CDR2 SYDVKM. Losses at the gene ends were 6 bases for V and 5 bases for J; bases not matched to a gene: 12.

The chain links TRBV19 to TRBJ1-5; the D is unclear. Germline CDR1 is LNHDA and CDR2 is SQIVND (reference sequence). The CDR3 runs to 14 residues. The V gene lost 3 bases and the J gene lost 4 bases, with 10 bases spanning the gap. CDR3 DNA sequence: TGTGCCAGTAGTATTGAAGACAATAATCAGCCCCAGCATTTT. Amino acids: CASSIEDNNQPQHF.

This chain connects TRBV18 to TRBJ2-4; 7 positions match TRBD2. Trimming cost V 3 bases and J 6 bases; bases outside gene matches: 5. Germline-derived CDR1 and CDR2 are KGHSH and LQKENI. The CDR3 is 14 amino acids. The CDR3 DNA follows: TGTGCCAGCTCACCGGCAGGCGGGGGAAACATTCAGTACTTC. It translates to CASSPAGGGNIQYF.

In this sample, this clone turned up once. The chain couples TRBV6-1 to TRBJ1-2, with D perhaps matching TRBD1 (6 bases). The V gene's germline CDR1 is MNHNS and CDR2 SASEGT. The V end lost 7 bases, the J end lost 5 bases, and 17 bases lay between the germline ends. The CDR3 has 14 amino acids. The CDR3 nucleotides are TGTGCCAGCACCAAGGGGGGGGAGCTTTATGGCTACACCTTC. It yields the protein CASTKGGELYGYTF.

The chain carries TRBV30 and TRBJ2-2; D might be TRBD1 (7 bases). This CDR3 comprises 12 residues. Germline CDR1 reads GTSNPN; CDR2 reads SVGIG (reference sequence). Trimming left V 8 bases short and J 6 bases short, with 13 bases between. CDR3 protein: CAGPGGPGELFF. CDR3 DNA sequence: TGTGCCGGCCCAGGGGGGCCCGGGGAGCTGTTTTTT.

This clone occurred once. This sequence joins TRBV2 and TRBJ1-4; 9 bases match TRBD1. The V gene's germline CDR1 is SNHLY and CDR2 FYNNEI. The CDR3 is 14 residues long. Trimming removed 3 bases from V and 6 bases from J; junction bases left unmatched: 2. The CDR3 DNA reads TGTGCCAGCAGTGACAGGACAGGGGATGAAAAACTGTTTTTT. Protein: CASSDRTGDEKLFF.

This sequence joins TRBV5-4 and TRBJ1-1; weak D call: TRBD1 (6 bases). The CDR3 runs 15 residues. Looked up from germline, CDR1 is SGHNT and CDR2 is YYREEE (reference sequence). Trimming stripped 3 bases from V and 3 bases from J, with 15 bases between. The CDR3 loop is CASSWGGARDTEAFF. Written as DNA, the CDR3 is TGTGCCAGCAGCTGGGGGGGGGCGCGTGACACTGAAGCTTTCTTT. The whole variable domain, filled in from reference TRBV5-4 and TRBJ1-1, reads ETGVTQSPTHLIKTRGQQVTLRCSSQSGHNTVSWYQQALGQGPQFIFQYYREEENGRGNFPPRFSGLQFPNYSSELNVNALELDDSALYLCASSWGGARDTEAFFGQGTRLTVV.

The rearrangement joins TRBV5-5 to TRBJ1-1, with no clear D. The CDR3 is 16 residues long. Germline V CDR1 and CDR2: SGHKS, YYEKEE (reference sequence). V lost 0 bases, J lost 1 base, and 13 bases lay in between. As DNA, the CDR3 is TGTGCCAGCAGCTTGGGGGCGCTCAAAAAGAACACTGAAGCTTTCTTT. This gives the protein CASSLGALKKNTEAFF.

The V and J genes are TRBV6-5 and TRBJ2-1; possible D gene TRBD2, 5 bases. This CDR3 is 14 amino acids long. Trimming took 6 bases from V and 0 from J, leaving 9 bases between them. The V gene's germline CDR1 is MNHEY and CDR2 SVGAGI. For the CDR3, the DNA is TGTGCCAGCAGAACGGGGTCCTCCTACAATGAGCAGTTCTTC. This gives the protein CASRTGSSYNEQFF.

The chain is built from TRBV4-1 and TRBJ1-5, with a possible D match to TRBD1 (6 bases). Per the germline V gene, CDR1 is MGHRA and CDR2 is YSYEKL. Trimming stripped 4 bases from V and 4 bases from J, with 29 bases between. The CDR3 extends over 20 amino acids. The CDR3 reads CASSPRAAGLRRTGNQPQHF. The CDR3, as DNA: TGCGCCAGCAGCCCGAGAGCGGCTGGACTCCGCCGTACAGGGAATCAGCCCCAGCATTTT.

The chain joins TRBV5-5 to TRBJ2-3; TRBD2 aligns across 13 bases. Germline V lookup: CDR1 SGHKS, CDR2 YYEKEE (reference sequence). The trim removed 4 bases at V and 2 bases at J, leaving 7 bases unmatched. The CDR3 consists of 17 residues. The CDR3: CASSVRLAGGPTDTQYF. CDR3 nucleotide sequence: TGTGCCAGCAGCGTCAGACTAGCGGGAGGCCCCACAGATACGCAGTATTTT.

V is TRBV6-5 and J is TRBJ1-2; D might be TRBD1 (6 bases). Germline V gene sequence: CDR1 MNHEY, CDR2 SVGAGI. This CDR3 comprises 13 residues. Trimming took off 0 bases at V and 5 bases at J, with 7 bases between the two ends. The CDR3 nucleotides read TGTGCCAGCAGTTACTCGAGGGGGTATGGCTACACCTTC. Translated, it gives CASSYSRGYGYTF.

The chain couples TRBV19 to TRBJ2-7, with 9 bases lining up with TRBD1. The V segment lost 1 base and the J segment 3 bases; nucleotides outside the gene matches: 7. CDR1 is LNHDA and CDR2 is SQIVND in the germline V gene (reference sequence). The CDR3 loop spans 16 amino acids. CDR3 sequence reads: CASSIAGTGRFYEQYF. As DNA, the CDR3 is TGTGCCAGTAGTATAGCGGGGACAGGGAGGTTCTACGAGCAGTACTTC.

The rearrangement links TRBV7-9 to TRBJ2-5, with D perhaps TRBD1 (6 bases). The germline V and J ends were trimmed by 1 base and 5 bases, with 14 bases remaining between them. The germline gives CDR1 SEHNR, CDR2 FQNEAQ (reference sequence). The CDR3 has 15 residues. CDR3: CASSLGQDKRETQYF. In DNA, the CDR3 is TGTGCCAGCAGCTTAGGACAGGACAAGAGGGAGACCCAGTACTTC. The full variable domain, its missing parts supplied by reference TRBV7-9 and TRBJ2-5, is DTGVSQNPRHKITKRGQNVTFRCDPISEHNRLYWYRQTLGQGPEFLTYFQNEAQLEKSRLLSDRFSAERPKGSFSTLEIQRTEQGDSAMYLCASSLGQDKRETQYFGPGTRLLVL.

The chain joins TRBV29-1 to TRBJ2-1; D unresolved. Trimming stripped 8 bases from V and 5 bases from J, with 7 bases between. The CDR3 is 10 residues long. Germline assignment: CDR1 SQVTM and CDR2 ANQGSEA. DNA for the CDR3: TGCAGCCTAGGAGACAATGAGCAGTTCTTC. The encoded protein is CSLGDNEQFF.

The chain uses TRBV4-1 and TRBJ1-3, with D unclear. Germline-derived CDR1 and CDR2 are MGHRA and YSYEKL. Deletions cut 3 bases from V and 0 bases from J, with 18 bases between. The CDR3 contains 18 residues. The CDR3 sequence is CASSHGIGESLSGNTIYF. CDR3 coding DNA: TGCGCCAGCAGCCATGGGATTGGGGAGTCTCTCTCTGGAAACACCATATATTTT.

The rearrangement joins TRBV27 to TRBJ2-2; 10 positions agree with TRBD2. Per the germline V gene, CDR1 is MNHEY and CDR2 is SMNVEV (reference sequence). The junction had 7 bases not matched to a gene; V was cut back by 5 bases and J by 4 bases. This CDR3 spans 16 amino acids. The CDR3 protein is CASSHHASGSTGELFF. The CDR3, as DNA: TGTGCCAGCAGTCACCACGCTAGCGGGAGCACCGGGGAGCTGTTTTTT.

This clone was found once. This rearrangement joins TRBV19 to TRBJ1-5; 7 nucleotides agree with TRBD1. V lost 5 bases, J lost 10 bases, and 11 bases stayed unmatched. Germline CDR1 reads LNHDA; CDR2 reads SQIVND (reference sequence). There are 14 residues in the CDR3. The CDR3 DNA sequence: TGTGCCAGTAGTTTGACAGGGTCCGGTAGCCCCCAGCATTTT. Translated: CASSLTGSGSPQHF.

The chain uses TRBV30 and TRBJ1-4, with a weak D call TRBD1 (5 bases). Trimming left V 2 bases short and J 16 bases short, with 17 bases between. Germline values: CDR1 GTSNPN, CDR2 SVGIG (reference sequence). CDR3 length: 12 residues. CDR3 in DNA: TGTGCCTGGAGTACCCCCCTGGGGCAGCCGTTTTTT. Translation: CAWSTPLGQPFF. Complete variable domain (other parts from reference TRBV30 and TRBJ1-4): SQTIHQWPATLVQPVGSPLSLECTVEGTSNPNLYWYRQAAGRGLQLLFYSVGIGQISSEVPQNLSASRPQDRQFILSSKKLLLSDSGFYLCAWSTPLGQPFFGSGTQLSVL.

V gene TRBV4-3 combines with J gene TRBJ2-3, with 7 bases aligning to TRBD2. CDR3 length equals 21 residues. J lost 3 bases, V lost 0 bases, and 21 bases had no gene match. Per the germline V gene, CDR1 is LGHNA and CDR2 is YSLEER. The CDR3 is CASSQDYWLAETWRVTDTQYF. CDR3 bases: TGCGCCAGCAGCCAAGATTACTGGCTAGCGGAAACCTGGAGGGTGACAGATACGCAGTATTTT.

The chain is built from TRBV7-3 and TRBJ1-4; D remains unclear. The CDR3 totals 13 residues. CDR1 SGHTA and CDR2 FQGTGA come from the germline V gene. With 5 bases removed from V and 6 bases from J, the gap between germline ends came to 10 bases. CDR3 in amino acids: CASSRARDEKLFF. DNA of the CDR3: TGTGCCAGCAGCCGGGCGAGGGATGAAAAACTGTTTTTT.

This rearrangement joins TRBV29-1 to TRBJ1-1; D perhaps matches TRBD1 (5 bases). Trimming shortened V by 1 base and J by 5 bases, and 14 bases separated the two germline ends. Germline values: CDR1 SQVTM, CDR2 ANQGSEA. This CDR3 has 14 residues. The CDR3 coding sequence is TGCAGCGTTGAAGTGGCCAGCCGGGGGACTGAAGCTTTCTTT. It translates to CSVEVASRGTEAFF.